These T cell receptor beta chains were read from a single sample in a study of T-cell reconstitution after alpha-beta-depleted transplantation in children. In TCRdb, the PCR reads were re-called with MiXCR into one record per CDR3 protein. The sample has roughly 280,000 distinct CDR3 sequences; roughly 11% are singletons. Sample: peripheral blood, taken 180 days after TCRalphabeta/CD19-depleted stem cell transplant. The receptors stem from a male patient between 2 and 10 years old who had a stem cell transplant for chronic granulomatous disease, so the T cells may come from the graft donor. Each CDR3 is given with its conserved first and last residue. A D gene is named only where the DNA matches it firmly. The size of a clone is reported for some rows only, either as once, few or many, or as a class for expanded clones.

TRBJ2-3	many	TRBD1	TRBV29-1	TGCAGCGCATCGGGACAGGGGGCAGCAGATACGCAGTATTTT	CSASGQGAADTQYF
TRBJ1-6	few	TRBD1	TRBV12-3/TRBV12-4	TGTGCCAGCAGCCTCAGGGGGATGGATAATTCACCCCTCCACTTT	CASSLRGMDNSPLHF
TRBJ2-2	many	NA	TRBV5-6	TGTGCCAGCAGCTTAAGGGTCGGGGAGCTGTTTTTT	CASSLRVGELFF
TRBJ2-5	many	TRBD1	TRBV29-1	TGCAGCGTCGTGGGACAGTTCCAAGAGACCCAGTACTTC	CSVVGQFQETQYF
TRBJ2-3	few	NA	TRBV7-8	TGTGCCAGCAGCCCCACCACGGGTTGGGAGCCCTCCTACTACACAGATACGCAGTATTTT	CASSPTTGWEPSYYTDTQYF
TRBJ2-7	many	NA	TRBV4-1	TGCGCCAGCAGCCAAGATCGGTCTAGCGATGACTGGCAGTACTTC	CASSQDRSSDDWQYF
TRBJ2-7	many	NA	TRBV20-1	TGCAGTGCTAGTCTGGCGGCTACGAGCTCCTACGAGCAGTACTTC	CSASLAATSSYEQYF
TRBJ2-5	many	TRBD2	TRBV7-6	TGTGCCAGCAGCTTGACTAGCGGGGGCTTTGGAGAGACCCAGTACTTC	CASSLTSGGFGETQYF
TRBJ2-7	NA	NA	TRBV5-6	TGTGCCAACAGCTCCTTCGTTAAGCACTTC	CANSSFVKHF
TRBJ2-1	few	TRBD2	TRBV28	TGTGCCAGCAGATCCGGACTAGCGGATTCCTACAATGAGCAGTTCTTC	CASRSGLADSYNEQFF
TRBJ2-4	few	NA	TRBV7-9	TGTGCCAGCAGCCCGGGAAGTCCCTTAGTCAAAAACATTCAGTACTTC	CASSPGSPLVKNIQYF
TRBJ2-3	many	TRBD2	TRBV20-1	TGCAGTGCACCCTCCCAGCGGGGGGTGCCAGATACGCAGTATTTT	CSAPSQRGVPDTQYF
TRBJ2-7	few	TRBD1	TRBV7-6	TGTGCCAGCAGCTTAGACACAGGGGGCTGGTTCGAGCAGTACTTC	CASSLDTGGWFEQYF
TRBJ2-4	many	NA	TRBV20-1	TGCAGTGCTGGCGGAATAGCCAAAAACATTCAGTACTTC	CSAGGIAKNIQYF
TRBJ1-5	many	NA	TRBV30	TGTGCCTGGAGGACGGGACACGGAGGGCGTCAGCCCCAGCATTTT	CAWRTGHGGRQPQHF
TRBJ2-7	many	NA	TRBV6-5	TGTGCCAGCAGTTACCGGGTCGGCAGCTTGTGGGAGCAGTACTTC	CASSYRVGSLWEQYF
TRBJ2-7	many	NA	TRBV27	TGTGCCAGCAGTTTTTCGGCCCTAGGGGAGCAGTACTTC	CASSFSALGEQYF
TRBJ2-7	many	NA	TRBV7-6	TGTGCCAGCAGCTTTGGGGTTGGGGGCAACGAGCAGTACTTC	CASSFGVGGNEQYF
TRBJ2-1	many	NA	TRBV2	TGTGCCAGCAGTGGGAGGAATGAGCAGTTCTTC	CASSGRNEQFF
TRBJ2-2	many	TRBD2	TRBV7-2	TGTGCCAGCAGCTCCCGACTAGCGGGATTGGTCGGGGAGCTGTTTTTT	CASSSRLAGLVGELFF
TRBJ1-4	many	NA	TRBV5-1	TGCGCCAGCAGCTGGGACGACCGGAAGGGTCAACTGTTTTTT	CASSWDDRKGQLFF
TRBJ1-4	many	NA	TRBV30	TGTGCCTGGAGCGGGGGTGAAAAACTGTTTTTT	CAWSGGEKLFF
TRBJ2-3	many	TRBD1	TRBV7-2	TGTGCCAGCAGGCTACAGGGGGGCACAGATACGCAGTATTTT	CASRLQGGTDTQYF
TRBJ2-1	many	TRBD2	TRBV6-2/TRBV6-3	TGTGCCAGCAGACCTAGCGGGGGGGCTTCCTACAATGAGCAGTTCTTC	CASRPSGGASYNEQFF
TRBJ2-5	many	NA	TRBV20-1	TGCAGTGCTAGAGCGCCACAGGGAGAGACCCAGTACTTC	CSARAPQGETQYF
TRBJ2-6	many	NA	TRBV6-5	TGTGCCAGCAGTTACTTCTTCGACAGTTTATCCTCTGGGGCCAACGTCCTGACTTTC	CASSYFFDSLSSGANVLTF
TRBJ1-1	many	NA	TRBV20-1	TGCAGTGCCGCCCCCTGGAACACTGAAGCTTTCTTT	CSAAPWNTEAFF
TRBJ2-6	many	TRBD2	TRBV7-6	TGTGCCAGCAGCTTCGGGGGGACTGGGGCCAACGTCCTGACTTTC	CASSFGGTGANVLTF
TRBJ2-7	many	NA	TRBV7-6	TGTGCCAGCAGCGTGGGCCGGGCAATAAGCTCCTACGAGCAGTACTTC	CASSVGRAISSYEQYF
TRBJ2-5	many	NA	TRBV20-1	TGCAGTGCTAGCTATCCGGAGACCCAGTACTTC	CSASYPETQYF
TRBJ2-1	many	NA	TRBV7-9	TGTGCCAGCAGCCCATCGGGTAAGGAGCAGTTCTTC	CASSPSGKEQFF
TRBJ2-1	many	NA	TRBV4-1	TGCGCCAGCAGCGTCACCCGACAGTACAATGAGCAGTTCTTC	CASSVTRQYNEQFF
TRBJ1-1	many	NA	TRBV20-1	TGCAGTCTTCCAGGGGAACCGAACACTGAAGCTTTCTTT	CSLPGEPNTEAFF
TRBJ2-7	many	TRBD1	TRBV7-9	TGTGCCAGCAGCCCTGCTGGGACAGGGCCCTACGAGCAGTACTTC	CASSPAGTGPYEQYF
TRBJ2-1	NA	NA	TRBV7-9	TGTGCCAGCAGCTTAGGTTCGTGGCAGTTCTTC	CASSLGSWQFF
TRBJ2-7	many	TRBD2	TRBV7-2	TGTGCCAGCAGCTTAGGGGGACTAGCGGGAGTTTCTTACGAGCAGTACTTC	CASSLGGLAGVSYEQYF
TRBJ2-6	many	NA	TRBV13	TGTGCCAGCAGCCCGACAGGACTCTCTGGGGCCAACGTCCTGACTTTC	CASSPTGLSGANVLTF
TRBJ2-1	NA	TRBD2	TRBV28	TGTGCCAGCAGTCCGTACTGGCGGGAGATGACTGAGCAGTTCTTC	CASSPYWREMTEQFF
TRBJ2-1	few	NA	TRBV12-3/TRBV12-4	TGTGCCAGCAGTGGGGTCCCAGGCTCCTACAATGAGCAGTTCTTC	CASSGVPGSYNEQFF
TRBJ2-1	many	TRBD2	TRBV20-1	TGCAGTGCTAGAGATCTCGCCGGTCTAGCGGGAGGGGTAATGAATGAGCAGTTCTTC	CSARDLAGLAGGVMNEQFF
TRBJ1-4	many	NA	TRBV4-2	TGTGCCAGCAGCCGGCAACAGGGTACAACTAATGAAAAACTGTTTTTT	CASSRQQGTTNEKLFF
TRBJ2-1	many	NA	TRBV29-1	TGCAGCGTTGATCCCGGGGCCAATGAGCAGTTCTTC	CSVDPGANEQFF
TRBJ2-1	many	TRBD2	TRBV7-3	TGTGCCAGCAGCTTGGGACTAGCGAGCAATGAGCAGTTCTTC	CASSLGLASNEQFF
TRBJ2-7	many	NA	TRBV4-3	TGCGCCAGCAGCCAAGAGGGGGGCATGAAAGTACGGTACTTC	CASSQEGGMKVRYF